These 21 T cell receptor beta chains originate from one sample sequenced in a study of T-cell reconstitution after alpha-beta-depleted transplantation in children. Preparing the TCRbeta library involved the use of unique molecular identifiers. TCRdb called the PCR reads again in MiXCR, with one record for every CDR3 protein. This sample has about 980,000 distinct CDR3 sequences, with roughly 29% found just once. Source: PBMCs, mostly from graft donor cells, taken 360 days after TCRalphabeta/CD19-depleted stem cell transplant. The receptors were sampled from a boy under two years old who had a stem cell transplant for SCID, so the T cells may come from the graft donor.

In its sample, this clonotype was seen a few times. This rearrangement joins TRBV11-2 to TRBJ2-4, with a possible D match to TRBD2 (6 bases). Germline V gene lookup returns CDR1 SGHAT and CDR2 FQNNGV. This CDR3 spans 18 amino acids. With 5 bases removed from V and 0 bases from J, the gap between germline ends came to 20 bases. Here the CDR3 reads CASSARPPGLQAKNIQYF. CDR3 in DNA: TGTGCCAGCAGCGCCAGGCCCCCGGGACTTCAAGCCAAAAACATTCAGTACTTC.

V usage is TRBV5-1 and J usage is TRBJ2-3; 8 nucleotides agree with TRBD1. CDR1 and CDR2 (germline): SGHRS, YFSETQ. With 5 bases clipped from V and 3 bases from J, the junction kept 11 bases outside the gene matches. CDR3 size: 16 residues. The CDR3 DNA is TGCGCCAGCAGATACGGACAGGGAGGAGGAACAGATACGCAGTATTTT. This sequence encodes CASRYGQGGGTDTQYF.

The gene calls are TRBV20-1 and TRBJ2-3; 7 nucleotides match TRBD2. V was clipped by 6 bases and J by 4 bases; unmatched bases: 4. Germline-derived CDR1 and CDR2 are DFQATT and SNEGSKA (reference sequence). CDR3 length: 12 residues. CDR3 in amino acids: CSATLAADTQYF. Here the CDR3 DNA reads TGCAGTGCCACGCTAGCGGCAGATACGCAGTATTTT.

This clonotype turned up a few times. The chain employs TRBV4-2 and TRBJ2-7; perhaps TRBD2 as D (6 bases). Germline loops: CDR1 LGHNA, CDR2 YNFKEQ. The V and J ends lost 3 bases and 4 bases respectively, with 19 bases between them. This CDR3 has 16 amino acids. The CDR3 DNA reads TGTGCCAGCAGCCAGACTTCCGGGACGGGGGAATACGAGCAGTACTTC. It codes for CASSQTSGTGEYEQYF.

A few counts support this clonotype. Written as DNA, the CDR3 is TGTGCCAGCACCCCTAAAGCGCGTAGTGAAGCTTTCTTT. Amino acid sequence: CASTPKARSEAFF. J is TRBJ1-1 and V is TRBV3-1; D unclear. This CDR3 comprises 13 residues. Germline V gives CDR1 LGHDT, CDR2 YNNKEL (reference sequence). V gave up 7 bases and J gave up 7 bases, with 16 bases separating them.

This chain connects TRBV5-4 to TRBJ2-7; TRBD1 aligns across 9 bases. The CDR3 covers 16 residues. J was trimmed by 4 bases and V by 3 bases; bases with no gene match: 11. CDR1 is SGHNT and CDR2 is YYREEE in the germline V gene (reference sequence). CDR3 protein: CASSSLPGQGLYEQYF. The CDR3 coding sequence is TGTGCCAGCAGCTCCCTCCCGGGACAGGGTTTATACGAGCAGTACTTC.

The rearrangement uses TRBV28 and TRBJ2-7; 7 bases fit TRBD1. J lost 6 bases, V lost 4 bases, and 12 bases had no gene match. The length of the CDR3 is 15 residues. Germline V CDR1 and CDR2: MDHEN, SYDVKM. CDR3 region: CASSSSDRDQPEQYF. In DNA form, the CDR3 reads TGTGCCAGCAGTTCTAGTGACAGGGATCAACCCGAGCAGTACTTC.

This clonotype has just a few counts. The chain combines TRBV18 with TRBJ1-2; D is unclear. With 2 bases removed from V and 8 bases from J, the gap between germline ends came to 12 bases. CDR3 length: 13 amino acids. CDR1 and CDR2 (germline): KGHSH, LQKENI. CDR3 loop: CASSPWTVEGYTF. The CDR3 DNA reads as TGTGCCAGCTCACCATGGACGGTTGAAGGCTACACCTTC.

This clonotype was detected a few times. The V and J genes are TRBV7-2 and TRBJ2-3, with D perhaps TRBD2 (5 bases). The CDR3 consists of 15 residues. Germline loops: CDR1 SGHTA, CDR2 FQGNSA. Deletions cut 7 bases from V and 5 bases from J, with 19 bases between. The DNA for the CDR3 is TGTGCCAGCACCTTCGGGGTCCCAGGATTAGATACGCAGTATTTT. Translated: CASTFGVPGLDTQYF.

CDR3 sequence (DNA): TGTGCCACCAGTCAGAGACAGGGGGCACATGAGCAGTTCTTC. Its translation is CATSQRQGAHEQFF. This chain connects TRBV24-1 to TRBJ2-1, with 10 bases lining up with TRBD1. This CDR3 contains 14 residues. CDR1 is KGHDR, CDR2 SFDVKD, per germline. Germline trimming cut 6 bases from V and 8 bases from J; bases unmatched to any gene: 6.

This clonotype has more than one count but fewer than ten. The chain links TRBV20-1 to TRBJ2-4, with 8 nucleotides matching TRBD1. V was pared by 5 bases and J by 0 bases, with 6 bases of the junction left unmatched. Germline CDR1 and CDR2: DFQATT and SNEGSKA (reference sequence). The CDR3 sequence is 15 residues long. The CDR3: CSALDRALAKNIQYF. As DNA, the CDR3 is TGCAGTGCTCTGGACAGGGCCCTAGCCAAAAACATTCAGTACTTC.

A few counts support this clonotype. This chain uses TRBV25-1 with TRBJ2-7; 8 bases line up with TRBD2. In germline, CDR1 is MGHDK, CDR2 SYGVNS. V lost 5 bases and J lost 4; bases outside the gene matches: 7. The CDR3 covers 14 residues. CDR3 in DNA: TGTGCCAGCAGTCCTGGCGGGGGGCGATACGAGCAGTACTTC. As protein: CASSPGGGRYEQYF.

This clonotype was detected once. J is TRBJ2-1 and V is TRBV6-5; a weak D match, TRBD1 (5 bases). This CDR3 is 15 amino acids long. Germline V gene sequence: CDR1 MNHEY, CDR2 SVGAGI. The ends were cut back, 2 bases at V and 3 bases at J, with 11 bases in the middle. The CDR3, as DNA: TGTGCCAGCAGTTACCGACAGCTTGTCTACAATGAGCAGTTCTTC. Translating gives CASSYRQLVYNEQFF.

At least ten counts were recorded for this clonotype. The gene calls are TRBV7-9 and TRBJ1-5; TRBD1 might be the D (5 bases). Trimming removed 2 bases at V and 6 bases at J, with 11 bases between. The CDR3 contains 14 residues. CDR1 is SEHNR, CDR2 FQNEAQ, per germline (reference sequence). CDR3 in DNA: TGTGCCAGCAGCTTAAGCCAGGGTCGTCAGCCCCAGCATTTT. This encodes CASSLSQGRQPQHF.

The rearrangement uses TRBV18 and TRBJ2-2; possibly TRBD1 for D (5 bases). The V gene's germline CDR1 is KGHSH and CDR2 LQKENI. V lost 0 bases and J 1 base, leaving 6 bases between the germline ends. CDR3 length equals 15 residues. The CDR3 protein is CASSPPTENTGELFF. DNA of the CDR3: TGTGCCAGCTCACCACCGACAGAGAACACCGGGGAGCTGTTTTTT.

The chain combines TRBV15 with TRBJ2-2; D is possibly TRBD1 or TRBD2 (6 bases each). The CDR3 extends over 15 amino acids. V was clipped by 0 bases and J by 6 bases, with 11 bases between them. Germline V CDR1 and CDR2: LNHNV, YYDKDF (reference sequence). Written as DNA, the CDR3 is TGTGCCACCAGCAGAGATTCGGGGGCCCCCGGGGAGCTGTTTTTT. Its translation: CATSRDSGAPGELFF.

At least ten counts were recorded for this clonotype. The chain carries TRBV3-1 and TRBJ1-2; D uncertain. CDR1 and CDR2 (germline): LGHDT, YNNKEL (reference sequence). The germline V and J ends were trimmed by 4 bases and 7 bases, with 10 bases remaining between them. The CDR3 runs 12 residues. CDR3 loop: CASSPLGGGYTF. CDR3 bases: TGTGCCAGCAGCCCGTTGGGTGGTGGCTACACCTTC.

J is TRBJ2-1 and V is TRBV5-1; 12 positions agree with TRBD2. Germline assignment: CDR1 SGHRS and CDR2 YFSETQ. Trimming removed 2 bases from V and 3 bases from J; junction bases left unmatched: 12. This CDR3 region has 19 residues. The CDR3 sequence is CASSFRSKLAGGNYNEQFF. CDR3 sequence (DNA): TGCGCCAGCAGCTTCCGGTCAAAACTAGCGGGGGGAAACTACAATGAGCAGTTCTTC.

For this clonotype: Sequence at one end of the junction differs from germline and may be a read error. The chain uses TRBV7-9 and TRBJ1-4, with 9 bases identical to TRBD1. The CDR3 covers 16 residues. The germline V gene encodes CDR1 SEHNR and CDR2 FQNEAQ (reference sequence). The CDR3 region is CASSLDGQGPNVKLFF. The DNA of the CDR3 is TGTGCCAGCAGCTTAGACGGACAGGGGCCAAATGTAAAACTGTTTTTT.

This clonotype was seen a few times. The rearrangement joins TRBV7-8 to TRBJ2-5; 7 nucleotides agree with TRBD1. The V and J ends lost 3 bases and 1 base, in that order; junction bases with no gene match: 11. CDR1 SGHVS and CDR2 FQNEAQ come from the germline V gene. There are 17 residues in the CDR3. In DNA, the CDR3 is TGTGCCAGCAGCTTGGGACCTAAGAAGGGGGCCCAAGAGACCCAGTACTTC. Translated: CASSLGPKKGAQETQYF.

This clonotype was counted at least ten times. This chain connects TRBV3-1 to TRBJ1-5, with 7 bases aligning to TRBD1. Germline values: CDR1 LGHDT, CDR2 YNNKEL (reference sequence). This CDR3 has 15 amino acids. V shed 5 bases and J 6 bases; nucleotides not matched to a gene: 10. CDR3 in amino acids: CASSDGQALGQPQHF. The CDR3 DNA follows: TGTGCCAGCAGCGACGGACAGGCGCTCGGTCAGCCCCAGCATTTT.